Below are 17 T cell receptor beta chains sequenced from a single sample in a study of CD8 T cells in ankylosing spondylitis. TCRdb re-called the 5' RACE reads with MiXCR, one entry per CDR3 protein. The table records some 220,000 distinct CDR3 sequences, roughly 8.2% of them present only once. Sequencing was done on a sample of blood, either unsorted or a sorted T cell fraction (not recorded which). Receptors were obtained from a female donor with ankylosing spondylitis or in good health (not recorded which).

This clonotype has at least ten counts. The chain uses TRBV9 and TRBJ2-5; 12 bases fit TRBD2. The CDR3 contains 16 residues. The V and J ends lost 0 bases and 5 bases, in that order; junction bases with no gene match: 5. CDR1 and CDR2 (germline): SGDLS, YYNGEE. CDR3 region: CASSVGTSGIDETQYF. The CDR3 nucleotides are TGTGCCAGCAGCGTAGGGACTAGCGGGATAGATGAGACCCAGTACTTC.

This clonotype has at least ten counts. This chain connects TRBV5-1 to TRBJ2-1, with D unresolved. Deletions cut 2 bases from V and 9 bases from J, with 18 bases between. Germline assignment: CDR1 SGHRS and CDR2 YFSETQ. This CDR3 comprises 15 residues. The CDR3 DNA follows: TGCGCCAGCAGCTTATTGCCGGGCCGCTCTTTTGAGCAGTTCTTC. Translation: CASSLLPGRSFEQFF. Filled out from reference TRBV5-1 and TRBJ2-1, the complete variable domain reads KAGVTQTPRYLIKTRGQQVTLSCSPISGHRSVSWYQQTPGQGLQFLFEYFSETQRNKGNFPGRFSGRQFSNSRSEMNVSTLELGDSALYLCASSLLPGRSFEQFFGPGTRLTVL.

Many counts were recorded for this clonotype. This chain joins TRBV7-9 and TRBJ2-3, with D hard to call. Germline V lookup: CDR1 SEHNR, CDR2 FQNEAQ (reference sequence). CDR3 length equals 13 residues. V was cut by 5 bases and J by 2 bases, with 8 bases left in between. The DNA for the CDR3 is TGTGCCAGCAGCCCGAGAGACACAGATACGCAGTATTTT. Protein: CASSPRDTDTQYF.

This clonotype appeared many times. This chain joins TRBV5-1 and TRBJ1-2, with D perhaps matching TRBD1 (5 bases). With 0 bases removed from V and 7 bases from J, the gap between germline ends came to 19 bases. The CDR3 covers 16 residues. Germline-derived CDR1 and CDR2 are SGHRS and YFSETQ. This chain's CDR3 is CASSLAQGFKSFGYTF. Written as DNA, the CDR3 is TGCGCCAGCAGCTTGGCCCAGGGTTTCAAAAGCTTTGGCTACACCTTC.

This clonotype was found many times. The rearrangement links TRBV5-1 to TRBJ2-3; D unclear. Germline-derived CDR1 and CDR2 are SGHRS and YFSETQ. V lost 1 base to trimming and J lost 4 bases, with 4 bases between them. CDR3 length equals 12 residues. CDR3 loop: CASSLSADTQYF. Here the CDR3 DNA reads TGCGCCAGCAGCTTGAGTGCAGATACGCAGTATTTT.

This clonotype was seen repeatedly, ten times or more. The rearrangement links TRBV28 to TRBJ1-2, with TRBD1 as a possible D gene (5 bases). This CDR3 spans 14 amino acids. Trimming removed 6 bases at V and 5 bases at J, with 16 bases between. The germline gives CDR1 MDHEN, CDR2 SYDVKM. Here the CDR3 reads CASSRGGGKYGYTF. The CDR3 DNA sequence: TGTGCCAGCAGCCGCGGGGGGGGTAAATATGGCTACACCTTC.

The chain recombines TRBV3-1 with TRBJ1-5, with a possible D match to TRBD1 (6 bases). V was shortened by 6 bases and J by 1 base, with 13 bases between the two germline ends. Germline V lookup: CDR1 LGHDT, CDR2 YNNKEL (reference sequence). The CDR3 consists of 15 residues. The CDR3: CASSRGTGSNQPQHF. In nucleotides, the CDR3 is TGTGCCAGCAGTAGGGGAACAGGGAGCAATCAGCCCCAGCATTTT.

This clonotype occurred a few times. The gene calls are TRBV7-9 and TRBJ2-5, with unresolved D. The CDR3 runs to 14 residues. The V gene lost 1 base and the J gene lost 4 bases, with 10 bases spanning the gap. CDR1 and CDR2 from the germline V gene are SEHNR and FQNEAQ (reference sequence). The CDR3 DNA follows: TGTGCCAGCAGCTTAGGTGTGGATCGAGAGACCCAGTACTTC. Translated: CASSLGVDRETQYF.

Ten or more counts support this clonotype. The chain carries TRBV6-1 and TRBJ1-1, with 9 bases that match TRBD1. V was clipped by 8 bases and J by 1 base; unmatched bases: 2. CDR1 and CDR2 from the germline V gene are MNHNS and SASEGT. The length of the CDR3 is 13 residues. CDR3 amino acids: CASGGQGNTEAFF. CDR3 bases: TGTGCCAGCGGGGGACAGGGGAACACTGAAGCTTTCTTT.

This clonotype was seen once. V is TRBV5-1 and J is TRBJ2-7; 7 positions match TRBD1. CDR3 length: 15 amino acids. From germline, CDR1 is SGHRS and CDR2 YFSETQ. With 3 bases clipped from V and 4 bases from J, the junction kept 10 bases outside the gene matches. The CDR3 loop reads CASSSSGGRAYEQYF. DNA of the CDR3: TGCGCCAGCAGCTCCTCAGGGGGAAGAGCTTACGAGCAGTACTTC.

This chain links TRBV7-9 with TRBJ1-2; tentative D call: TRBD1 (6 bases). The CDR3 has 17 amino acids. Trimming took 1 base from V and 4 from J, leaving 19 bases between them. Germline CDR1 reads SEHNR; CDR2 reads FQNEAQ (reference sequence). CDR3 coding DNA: TGTGCCAGCAGCTTAGATACCGCACAGGGCCTATTCTATGGCTACACCTTC. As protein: CASSLDTAQGLFYGYTF.

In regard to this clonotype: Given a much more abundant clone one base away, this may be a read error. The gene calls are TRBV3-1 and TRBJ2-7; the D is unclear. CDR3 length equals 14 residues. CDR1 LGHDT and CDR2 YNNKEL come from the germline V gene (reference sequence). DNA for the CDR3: TGTGCCGGCAGCCAAGGCACCCACCGGAACGAGCAGTACTTC. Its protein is CAGSQGTHRNEQYF.

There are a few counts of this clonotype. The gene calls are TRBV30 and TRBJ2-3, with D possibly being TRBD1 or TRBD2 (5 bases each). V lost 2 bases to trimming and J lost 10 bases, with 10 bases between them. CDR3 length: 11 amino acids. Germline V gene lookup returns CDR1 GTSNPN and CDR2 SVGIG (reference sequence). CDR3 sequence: CAWSLGVSQYF. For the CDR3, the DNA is TGTGCCTGGAGTCTGGGGGTTTCGCAGTATTTT.

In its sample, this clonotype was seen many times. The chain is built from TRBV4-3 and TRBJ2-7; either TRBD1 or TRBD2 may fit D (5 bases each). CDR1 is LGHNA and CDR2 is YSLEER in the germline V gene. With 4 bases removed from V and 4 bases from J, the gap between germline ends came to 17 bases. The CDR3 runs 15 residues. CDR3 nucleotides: TGCGCCAGCAGCCGTACGCATGGGGGTTCGTACGAGCAGTACTTC. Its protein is CASSRTHGGSYEQYF.

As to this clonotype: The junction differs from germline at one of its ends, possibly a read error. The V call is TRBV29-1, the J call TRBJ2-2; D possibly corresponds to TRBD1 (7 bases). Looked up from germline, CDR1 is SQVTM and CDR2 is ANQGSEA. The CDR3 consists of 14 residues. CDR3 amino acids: CGVEDTGVGGELLF. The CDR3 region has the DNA TGCGGCGTTGAAGATACAGGGGTGGGCGGGGAGCTGCTTTTT.

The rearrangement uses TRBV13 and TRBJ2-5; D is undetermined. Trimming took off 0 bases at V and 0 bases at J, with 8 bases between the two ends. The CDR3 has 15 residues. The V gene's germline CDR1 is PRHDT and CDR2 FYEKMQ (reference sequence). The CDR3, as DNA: TGTGCCAGCAGCTTAGGACTTGCTAACCAAGAGACCCAGTACTTC. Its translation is CASSLGLANQETQYF.

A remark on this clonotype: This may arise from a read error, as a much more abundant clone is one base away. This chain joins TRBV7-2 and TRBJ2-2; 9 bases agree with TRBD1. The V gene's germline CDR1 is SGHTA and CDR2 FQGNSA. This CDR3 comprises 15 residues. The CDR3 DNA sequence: TGTGCCAGCAGCCGACGGACAGGGGCTACCGGGGAGCCGTTTTTT. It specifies CASSRRTGATGEPFF.